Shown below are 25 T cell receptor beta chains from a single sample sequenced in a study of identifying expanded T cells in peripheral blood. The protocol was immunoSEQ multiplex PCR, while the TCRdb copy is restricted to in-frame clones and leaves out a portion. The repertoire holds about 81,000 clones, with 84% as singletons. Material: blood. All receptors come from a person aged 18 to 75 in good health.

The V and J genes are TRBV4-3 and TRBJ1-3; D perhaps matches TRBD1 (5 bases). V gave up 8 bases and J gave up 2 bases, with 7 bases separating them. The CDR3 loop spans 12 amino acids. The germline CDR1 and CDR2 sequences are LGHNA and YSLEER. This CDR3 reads CASQGAGNTIYF. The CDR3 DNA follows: TGCGCCAGCCAGGGCGCTGGAAACACCATATATTTT.

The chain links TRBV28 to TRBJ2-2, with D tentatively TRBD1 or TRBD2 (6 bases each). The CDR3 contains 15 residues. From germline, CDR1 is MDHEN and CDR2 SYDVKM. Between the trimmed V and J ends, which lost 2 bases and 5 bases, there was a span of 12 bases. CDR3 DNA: TGTGCCAGCAGTTTAGGATCGGGGGCGACCGGGGAGCTGTTTTTT. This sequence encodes CASSLGSGATGELFF.

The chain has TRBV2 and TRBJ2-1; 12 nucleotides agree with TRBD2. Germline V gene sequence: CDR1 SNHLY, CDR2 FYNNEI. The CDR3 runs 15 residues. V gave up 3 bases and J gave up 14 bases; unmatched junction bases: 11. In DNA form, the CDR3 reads TGTGCCAGCAGTGAGGGTTTGGGGACTAGCGGGTCGGAGTTCTTC. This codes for CASSEGLGTSGSEFF.

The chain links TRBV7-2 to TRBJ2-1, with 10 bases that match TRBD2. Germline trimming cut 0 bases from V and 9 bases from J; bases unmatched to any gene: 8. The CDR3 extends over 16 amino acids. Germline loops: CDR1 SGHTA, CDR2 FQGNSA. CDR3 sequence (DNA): TGTGCCAGCAGCTTAGCCGCTAGCGGGAGAGTCGGTGAGCAGTTCTTC. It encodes CASSLAASGRVGEQFF. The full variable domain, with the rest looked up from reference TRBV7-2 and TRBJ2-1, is GAGVSQSPSNKVTEKGKDVELRCDPISGHTALYWYRQSLGQGLEFLIYFQGNSAPDKSGLPSDRFSAERTGGSVSTLTIQRTQQEDSAVYLCASSLAASGRVGEQFFGPGTRLTVL.

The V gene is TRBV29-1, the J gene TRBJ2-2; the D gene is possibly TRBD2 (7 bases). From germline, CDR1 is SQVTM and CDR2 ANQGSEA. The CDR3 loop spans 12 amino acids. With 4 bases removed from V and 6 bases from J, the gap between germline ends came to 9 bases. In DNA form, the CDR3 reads TGCAGCGTTGCGGGGGGCTCCGGGGAGCTGTTTTTT. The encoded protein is CSVAGGSGELFF.

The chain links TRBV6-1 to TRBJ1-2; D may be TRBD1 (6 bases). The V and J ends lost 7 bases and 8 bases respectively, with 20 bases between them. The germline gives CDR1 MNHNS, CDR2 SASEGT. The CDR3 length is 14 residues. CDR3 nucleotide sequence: TGTGCCAGCACCCCGACAGGCTACCTGGGAGGCTACACCTTC. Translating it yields CASTPTGYLGGYTF.

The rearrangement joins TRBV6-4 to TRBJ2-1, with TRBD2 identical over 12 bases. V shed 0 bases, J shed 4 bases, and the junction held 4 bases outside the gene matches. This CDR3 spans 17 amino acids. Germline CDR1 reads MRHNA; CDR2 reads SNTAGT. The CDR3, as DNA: TGTGCCAGCAGTGACTCCTCTAGCGGGGGGGGATACAATGAGCAGTTCTTC. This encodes CASSDSSSGGGYNEQFF.

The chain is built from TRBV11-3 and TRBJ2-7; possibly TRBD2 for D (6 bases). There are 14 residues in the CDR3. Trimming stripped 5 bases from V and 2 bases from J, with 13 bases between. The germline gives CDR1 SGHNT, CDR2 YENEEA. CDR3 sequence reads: CASSPGGPPYEQYF. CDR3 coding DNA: TGTGCCAGCAGCCCAGGAGGGCCCCCCTACGAGCAGTACTTC.

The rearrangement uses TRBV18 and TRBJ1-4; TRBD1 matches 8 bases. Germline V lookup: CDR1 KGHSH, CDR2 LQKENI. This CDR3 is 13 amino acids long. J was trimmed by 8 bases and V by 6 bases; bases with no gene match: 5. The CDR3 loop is CASSGTGREKLFF. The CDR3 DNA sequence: TGTGCCAGCTCGGGGACAGGACGCGAAAAACTGTTTTTT.

The CDR3 reads CASSFGQGAFEEAFF. Here the CDR3 DNA reads TGTGCCAGCAGTTTCGGACAGGGGGCTTTCGAGGAAGCTTTCTTT. The gene calls are TRBV28 and TRBJ1-1, with 11 nucleotides matching TRBD1. This CDR3 comprises 15 residues. Germline values: CDR1 MDHEN, CDR2 SYDVKM. After removal of 3 bases from V and 8 bases from J, the junction contained 8 bases not matched to a gene.

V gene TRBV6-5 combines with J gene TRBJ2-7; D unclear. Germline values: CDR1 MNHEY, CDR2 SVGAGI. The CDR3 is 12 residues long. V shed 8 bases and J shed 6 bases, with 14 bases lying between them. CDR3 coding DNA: TGTGCCAGCCGTAATATAATGGGCGAGCAGTACTTC. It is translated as CASRNIMGEQYF.

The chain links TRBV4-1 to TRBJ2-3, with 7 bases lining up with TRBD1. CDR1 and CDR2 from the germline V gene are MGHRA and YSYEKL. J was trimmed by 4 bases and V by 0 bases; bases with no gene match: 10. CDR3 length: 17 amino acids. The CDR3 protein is CASSQERRVQGADTQYF. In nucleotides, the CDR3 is TGCGCCAGCAGCCAAGAAAGACGGGTTCAGGGGGCAGATACGCAGTATTTT.

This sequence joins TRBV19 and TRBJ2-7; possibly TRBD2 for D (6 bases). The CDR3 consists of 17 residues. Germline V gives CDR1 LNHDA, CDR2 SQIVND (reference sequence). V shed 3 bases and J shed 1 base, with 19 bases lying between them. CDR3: CASSMRGLPSSSYEQYF. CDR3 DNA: TGTGCCAGTAGTATGAGGGGACTCCCTTCAAGTTCCTACGAGCAGTACTTC.

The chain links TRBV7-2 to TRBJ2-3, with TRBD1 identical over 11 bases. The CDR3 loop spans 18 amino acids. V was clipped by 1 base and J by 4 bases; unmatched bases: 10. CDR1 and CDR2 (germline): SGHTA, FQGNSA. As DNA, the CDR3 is TGTGCCAGCAGCTTAGGTTTCGGAGGACAGGGGGCATCAGATACGCAGTATTTT. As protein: CASSLGFGGQGASDTQYF. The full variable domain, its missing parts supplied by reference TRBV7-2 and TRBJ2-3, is GAGVSQSPSNKVTEKGKDVELRCDPISGHTALYWYRQSLGQGLEFLIYFQGNSAPDKSGLPSDRFSAERTGGSVSTLTIQRTQQEDSAVYLCASSLGFGGQGASDTQYFGPGTRLTVL.

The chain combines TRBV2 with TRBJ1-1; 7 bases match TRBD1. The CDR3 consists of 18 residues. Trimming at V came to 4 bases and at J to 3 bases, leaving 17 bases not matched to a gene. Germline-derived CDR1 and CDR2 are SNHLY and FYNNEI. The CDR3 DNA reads TGTGCCAGCAGTGGAGCTTTTAGGGGGCGTAGAACTGACACTGAAGCTTTCTTT. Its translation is CASSGAFRGRRTDTEAFF.

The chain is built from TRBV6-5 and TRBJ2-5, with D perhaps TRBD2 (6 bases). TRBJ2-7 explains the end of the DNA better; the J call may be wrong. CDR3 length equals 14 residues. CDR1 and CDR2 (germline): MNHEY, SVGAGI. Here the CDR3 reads CASSYVGGTYEQYF. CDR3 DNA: TGTGCCAGCAGTTACGTAGGCGGGACCTACGAGCAGTACTTC.

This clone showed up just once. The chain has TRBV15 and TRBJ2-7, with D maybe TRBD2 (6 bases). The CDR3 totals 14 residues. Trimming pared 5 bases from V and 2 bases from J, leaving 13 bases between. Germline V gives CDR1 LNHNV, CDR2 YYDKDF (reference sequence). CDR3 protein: CATSPRDSPYEQYF. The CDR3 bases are TGTGCCACCAGCCCCCGGGACTCCCCCTACGAGCAGTACTTC.

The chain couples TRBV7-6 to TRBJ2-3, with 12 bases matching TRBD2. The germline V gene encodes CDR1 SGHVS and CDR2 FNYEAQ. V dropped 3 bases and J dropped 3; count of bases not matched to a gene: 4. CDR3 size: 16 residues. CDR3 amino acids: CASSFKLAGGTDTQYF. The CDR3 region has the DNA TGTGCCAGCAGCTTCAAACTAGCGGGAGGAACAGATACGCAGTATTTT.

The DNA for the CDR3 is TGTGCCAGTCTGGATAGCCATCGGAGCACAGATACGCAGTATTTT. It specifies CASLDSHRSTDTQYF. The chain uses TRBV19 and TRBJ2-3; D gene unclear. Germline CDR1 is LNHDA and CDR2 is SQIVND (reference sequence). The CDR3 runs to 15 residues. V lost 8 bases and J lost 0, with 15 bases in between. The whole variable domain, filled in from reference TRBV19 and TRBJ2-3, reads DGGITQSPKYLFRKEGQNVTLSCEQNLNHDAMYWYRQDPGQGLRLIYYSQIVNDFQKGDIAEGYSVSREKKESFPLTVTSAQKNPTAFYLCASLDSHRSTDTQYFGPGTRLTVL.

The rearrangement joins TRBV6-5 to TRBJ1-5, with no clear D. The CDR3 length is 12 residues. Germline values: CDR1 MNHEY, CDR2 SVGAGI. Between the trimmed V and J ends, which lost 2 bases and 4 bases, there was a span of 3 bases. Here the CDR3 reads CASSYRNQPQHF. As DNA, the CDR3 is TGTGCCAGCAGTTACAGGAATCAGCCCCAGCATTTT.

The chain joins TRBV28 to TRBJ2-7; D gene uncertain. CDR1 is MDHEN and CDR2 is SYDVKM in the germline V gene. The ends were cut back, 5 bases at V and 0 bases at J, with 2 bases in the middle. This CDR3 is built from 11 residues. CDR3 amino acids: CASSSSYEQYF. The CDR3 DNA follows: TGTGCCAGCAGTAGCTCCTACGAGCAGTACTTC.

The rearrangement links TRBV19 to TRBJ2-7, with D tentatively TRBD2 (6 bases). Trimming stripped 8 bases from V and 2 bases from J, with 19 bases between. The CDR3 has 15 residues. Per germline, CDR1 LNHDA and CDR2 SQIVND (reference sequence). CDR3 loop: CASSTSRGTTYEQYF. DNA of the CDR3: TGTGCCAGTTCCACTAGCCGCGGGACCACCTACGAGCAGTACTTC.

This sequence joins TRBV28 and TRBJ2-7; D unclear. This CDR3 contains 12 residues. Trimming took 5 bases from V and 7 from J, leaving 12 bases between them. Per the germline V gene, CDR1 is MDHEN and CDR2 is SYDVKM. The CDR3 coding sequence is TGTGCCAGCAGTCTAATGGCGTTGGAGCAGTACTTC. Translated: CASSLMALEQYF.

CDR3 coding DNA: TGCAGCGTCGCACAGGGGGCGGGAGGGGAGGAGACCCAGTACTTC. Translating it yields CSVAQGAGGEETQYF. The chain is built from TRBV29-1 and TRBJ2-5, with D possibly being TRBD1 or TRBD2 (9 bases each). The CDR3 sequence is 15 residues long. In germline, CDR1 is SQVTM, CDR2 ANQGSEA. V was clipped by 6 bases and J by 5 bases, with 22 bases between them.

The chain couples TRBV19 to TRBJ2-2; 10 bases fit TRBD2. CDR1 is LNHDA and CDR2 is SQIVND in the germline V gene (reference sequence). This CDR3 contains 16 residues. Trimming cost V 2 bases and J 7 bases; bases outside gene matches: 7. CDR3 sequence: CASSISSTSGNGELFF. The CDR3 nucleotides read TGTGCCAGTAGTATATCGTCCACTAGCGGGAACGGGGAGCTGTTTTTT.